This T cell receptor (beta chain) came from a study of CD8 T cells in Susac syndrome. Study background: Among the sequenced Susac syndrome patients, five or six had active disease while about 8 were in remission. Notes on the study in general: As acknowledged by the study, its TCR sequencing and HLA analysis included a relatively small number of individuals.

The CDR3 runs to 17 residues. Trimming left V 2 bases short and J 8 bases short, with 21 bases between. Germline lookup yields CDR1 KGHDR and CDR2 SFDVKD. Random hexamers were used to reverse transcribe the RNA input (0.5 to 1 ug). TCRdb reprocessed the immunoSEQ multiplex PCR reads with MiXCR, giving one entry per CDR3 protein. The table records approximately 74,000 distinct CDR3 sequences, about 94% of them present only once. Isolation of CD8+ and CD4+ T cells was performed negatively, whereas enrichment of TEMRA cells was done by FACS. Regarding this clonotype: Its target is not known.

The TCR comes from a human donor with Susac syndrome. The V call is TRBV24-1, the J call TRBJ2-1; D assignment may be TRBD1 or TRBD2 (6 bases each). The sample comprised CD8+ T cells from PBMCs. CDR3 nucleotide sequence: TGTGCCACCAGTGATTCGCAGGGCGGGACACGCCGGGATGAGCAGTTCTTC. The encoded protein is CATSDSQGGTRRDEQFF.